Given below is one TCR beta chain in context. Its antigen remains unknown. The sample belongs to a study of T cells in localized non-small cell lung cancer. General observations from the study: Greater T cell density in blood accompanied longer overall survival. Because only a single region of the tumor was sequenced, heterogeneity remains possible. Appearance in adjacent lung was seen for a median 57 of the top 100 tumor clones. Exceeding tumor, uninvolved adjacent lung had the highest T cell clonality.

Profiling relied on immunoSEQ multiplex PCR, and the TCRdb table lists in-frame clones only, not all of them. Of about 40,000 clones in the sample, over 70% were seen once. There are 13 residues in the CDR3. The germline V gene encodes CDR1 ENHRY and CDR2 SYGVKD. The V end was cut by 3 bases, the J end by 11 bases, with 16 bases between. The source was peripheral blood, collected before any cancer treatment. V usage is TRBV10-3 and J usage is TRBJ1-1, with a weak D call TRBD1 (5 bases). The sequence came from a woman aged 40 to 75 with stage I lung adenocarcinoma. CDR3 bases: TGTGCCATCAGTGATCCGGGACTTGTTGGGGCTTTCTTT. It specifies CAISDPGLVGAFF.